A selection of T cell receptor beta chains follows, all from one sample in a study of response to subunit inactivated influenza vaccine. MiXCR was run by TCRdb on the RT-PCR reads, yielding one entry per CDR3 protein. The sample holds 630,000 or so distinct CDR3 sequences, about a sixth seen once. The sequences come from PBMCs from blood, collected 11 to 12 days after vaccination. The receptors were gathered from a man in his forties or fifties who received an inactivated influenza vaccine. Each CDR3 is given with its conserved first and last residue. Fields, in order: CDR3 protein, CDR3 DNA, clone size, V gene, D gene, J gene. D genes are given only for firm matches. Only some rows state a clone size, as once, few, many or a class for expanded clones.

CDR3aa: CASSQGVRGSTGELFF; CDR3nt: TGTGCCAGCAGCCAAGGAGTGCGGGGATCCACCGGGGAGCTGTTTTTT; abundance: .; v_gene: TRBV14; d_gene: .; j_gene: TRBJ2-2
CDR3aa: CASSPRGTVAGDYEQYF; CDR3nt: TGTGCCAGCAGCCCCCGGGGAACCGTGGCGGGAGACTACGAGCAGTACTTC; abundance: .; v_gene: TRBV9; d_gene: TRBD2; j_gene: TRBJ2-7
CDR3aa: CASSSGGGYQPQHF; CDR3nt: TGTGCCAGCAGCTCGGGGGGGGGGTATCAGCCCCAGCATTTT; abundance: few; v_gene: TRBV11-3; d_gene: .; j_gene: TRBJ1-5
CDR3aa: CASSPSTGANTGELFF; CDR3nt: TGTGCCAGCTCACCCTCGACAGGGGCGAACACCGGGGAGCTGTTTTTT; abundance: .; v_gene: TRBV18; d_gene: TRBD1; j_gene: TRBJ2-2
CDR3aa: CASSRPGLVSYEQYF; CDR3nt: TGTGCCAGCAGTAGACCGGGACTAGTCTCCTACGAGCAGTACTTC; abundance: .; v_gene: TRBV27; d_gene: TRBD2; j_gene: TRBJ2-7
CDR3aa: CATSRDIGAADTQYF; CDR3nt: TGTGCCACCAGCAGAGATATAGGTGCCGCAGATACGCAGTATTTT; abundance: few; v_gene: TRBV15; d_gene: .; j_gene: TRBJ2-3
CDR3aa: CSAVGRGQETQYF; CDR3nt: TGCAGTGCCGTCGGGCGGGGGCAAGAGACCCAGTACTTC; abundance: many; v_gene: TRBV20-1; d_gene: TRBD2; j_gene: TRBJ2-5
CDR3aa: CASSQGTARPDTQYF; CDR3nt: TGTGCCAGCAGCCAGGGGACAGCGAGGCCAGATACGCAGTATTTT; abundance: few; v_gene: TRBV14; d_gene: TRBD1; j_gene: TRBJ2-3
CDR3aa: CAPPGGTTDTQYF; CDR3nt: TGCGCCCCTCCGGGGGGGACCACAGATACGCAGTATTTT; abundance: .; v_gene: TRBV10-1; d_gene: TRBD2; j_gene: TRBJ2-3
CDR3aa: CASSLGREGTEAFF; CDR3nt: TGTGCCAGCAGCTTAGGAAGGGAAGGCACTGAAGCTTTCTTT; abundance: few; v_gene: TRBV7-9; d_gene: .; j_gene: TRBJ1-1
CDR3aa: CASSLARPAAAILSGANVLTF; CDR3nt: TGCGCCAGCAGCTTGGCCCGGCCTGCAGCGGCTATCCTCTCTGGGGCCAACGTCCTGACTTTC; abundance: few; v_gene: TRBV5-1; d_gene: .; j_gene: TRBJ2-6
CDR3aa: CASSGQQTYEQYF; CDR3nt: TGTGCCAGCTCAGGGCAGCAAACCTACGAGCAGTACTTC; abundance: few; v_gene: TRBV18; d_gene: .; j_gene: TRBJ2-7
CDR3aa: CASSEAILTGETQYF; CDR3nt: TGTGCCAGCAGTGAAGCCATACTAACCGGGGAGACCCAGTACTTC; abundance: .; v_gene: TRBV6-1; d_gene: .; j_gene: TRBJ2-5
CDR3aa: CASSVDLAGSDTQYF; CDR3nt: TGTGCCAGCAGTGTTGACCTAGCGGGATCAGATACGCAGTATTTT; abundance: few; v_gene: TRBV6-4; d_gene: TRBD2; j_gene: TRBJ2-3
CDR3aa: CASSSIGDSQETQYF; CDR3nt: TGTGCCAGCAGCTCCATAGGGGACAGCCAAGAGACCCAGTACTTC; abundance: few; v_gene: TRBV7-9; d_gene: TRBD1; j_gene: TRBJ2-5
CDR3aa: CSATGGGAGNTEAFF; CDR3nt: TGCAGTGCAACGGGCGGGGGGGCTGGGAACACTGAAGCTTTCTTT; abundance: few; v_gene: TRBV20-1; d_gene: .; j_gene: TRBJ1-1
CDR3aa: CASSMGRSYGNTIYF; CDR3nt: TGTGCCAGCAGCATGGGCCGGTCGTACGGAAACACCATATATTTT; abundance: .; v_gene: TRBV6-1; d_gene: .; j_gene: TRBJ1-3